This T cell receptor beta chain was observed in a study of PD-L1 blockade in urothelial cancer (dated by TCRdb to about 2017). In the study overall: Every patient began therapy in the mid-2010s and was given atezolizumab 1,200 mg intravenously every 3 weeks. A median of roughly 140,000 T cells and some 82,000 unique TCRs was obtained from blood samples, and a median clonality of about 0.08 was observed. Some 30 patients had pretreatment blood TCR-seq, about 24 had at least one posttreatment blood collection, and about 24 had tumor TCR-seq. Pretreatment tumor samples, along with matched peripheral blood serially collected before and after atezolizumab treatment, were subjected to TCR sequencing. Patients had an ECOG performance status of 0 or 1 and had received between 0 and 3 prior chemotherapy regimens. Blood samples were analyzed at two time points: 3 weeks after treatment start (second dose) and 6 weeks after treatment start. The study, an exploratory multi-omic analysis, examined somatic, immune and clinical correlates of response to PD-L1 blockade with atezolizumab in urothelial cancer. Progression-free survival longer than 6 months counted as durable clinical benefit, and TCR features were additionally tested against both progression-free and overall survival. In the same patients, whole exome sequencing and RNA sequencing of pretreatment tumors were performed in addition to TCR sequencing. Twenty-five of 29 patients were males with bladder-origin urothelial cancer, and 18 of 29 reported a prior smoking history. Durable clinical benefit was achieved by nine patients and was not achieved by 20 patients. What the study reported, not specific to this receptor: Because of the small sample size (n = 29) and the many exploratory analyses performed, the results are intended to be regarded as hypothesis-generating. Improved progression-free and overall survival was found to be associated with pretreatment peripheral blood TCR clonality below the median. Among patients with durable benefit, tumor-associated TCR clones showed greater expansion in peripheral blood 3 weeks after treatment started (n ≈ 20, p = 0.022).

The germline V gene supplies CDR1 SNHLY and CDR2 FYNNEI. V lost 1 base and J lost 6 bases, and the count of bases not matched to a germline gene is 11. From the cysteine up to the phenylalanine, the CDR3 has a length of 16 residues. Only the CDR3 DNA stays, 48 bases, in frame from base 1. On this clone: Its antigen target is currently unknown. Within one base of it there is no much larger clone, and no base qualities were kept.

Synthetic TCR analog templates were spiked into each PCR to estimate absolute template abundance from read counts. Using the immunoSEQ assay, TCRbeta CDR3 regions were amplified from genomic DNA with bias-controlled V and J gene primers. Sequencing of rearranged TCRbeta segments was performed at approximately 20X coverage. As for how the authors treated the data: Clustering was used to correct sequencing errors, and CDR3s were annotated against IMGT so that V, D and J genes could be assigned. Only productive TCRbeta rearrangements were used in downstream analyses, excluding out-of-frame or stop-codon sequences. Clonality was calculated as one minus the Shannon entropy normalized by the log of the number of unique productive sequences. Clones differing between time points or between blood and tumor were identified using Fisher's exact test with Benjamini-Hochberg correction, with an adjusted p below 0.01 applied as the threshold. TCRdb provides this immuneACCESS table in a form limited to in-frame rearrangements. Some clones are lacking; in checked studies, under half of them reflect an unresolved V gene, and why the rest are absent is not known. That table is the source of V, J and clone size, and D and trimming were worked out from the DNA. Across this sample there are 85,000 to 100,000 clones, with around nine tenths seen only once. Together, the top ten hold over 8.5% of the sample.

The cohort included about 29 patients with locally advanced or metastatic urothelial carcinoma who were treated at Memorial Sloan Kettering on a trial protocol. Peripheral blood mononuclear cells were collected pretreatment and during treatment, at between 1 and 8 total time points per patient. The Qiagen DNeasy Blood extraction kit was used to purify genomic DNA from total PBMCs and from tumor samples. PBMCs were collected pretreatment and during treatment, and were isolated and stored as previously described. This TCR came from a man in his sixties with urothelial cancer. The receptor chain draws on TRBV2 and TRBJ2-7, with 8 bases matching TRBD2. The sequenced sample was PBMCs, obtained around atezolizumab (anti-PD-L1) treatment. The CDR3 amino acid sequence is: CASSEGARGASSEQYF. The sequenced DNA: TGTGCCAGCAGTGAAGGGGCGCGGGGGGCGTCGAGCGAGCAGTACTTC.